This T cell receptor (beta chain) was sequenced in a study of regulatory T cells in long-lasting Graves disease. Germline CDR1 LNHDA, CDR2 SQIVND (reference sequence). CDR3 length equals 17 residues. V was cut by 5 bases and J by 1 base, with 17 bases left in between. General study points: New patients shared over 800 public clonotypes, fewer than the 2,500 to 3,500 shared by persistent patients. Thyroid tissue was not studied; only peripheral blood was.

This clonotype was recorded a few times. Its target is not known. Arm-PCR of CDR3 regions and iRepertoire HTBI primers were used to build TCR beta libraries. TCRdb used MiXCR to reprocess the multiplex PCR reads, holding one entry per CDR3 protein. Of some 440,000 distinct CDR3 sequences detected, around 20% appear once; the ten largest clones hold about 7.8%. This sample's time point: persistent/refractory GD, antithyroid drugs over 5 years with positive TRAb. There was RNA extracted from PBMCs, and the TCR library was made from it. The chain has TRBV19 and TRBJ2-2; perhaps TRBD2 as D (6 bases). Sample: peripheral blood mononuclear cells (PBMCs), taken when the disease was refractory, from a patient treated with antithyroid drugs. The clonotype was recovered from a female donor with Graves disease. CDR3 region: CASSPRLGGLNTGELFF. CDR3 DNA sequence: TGTGCCAGTAGTCCCCGGTTGGGGGGACTGAACACCGGGGAGCTGTTTTTT.